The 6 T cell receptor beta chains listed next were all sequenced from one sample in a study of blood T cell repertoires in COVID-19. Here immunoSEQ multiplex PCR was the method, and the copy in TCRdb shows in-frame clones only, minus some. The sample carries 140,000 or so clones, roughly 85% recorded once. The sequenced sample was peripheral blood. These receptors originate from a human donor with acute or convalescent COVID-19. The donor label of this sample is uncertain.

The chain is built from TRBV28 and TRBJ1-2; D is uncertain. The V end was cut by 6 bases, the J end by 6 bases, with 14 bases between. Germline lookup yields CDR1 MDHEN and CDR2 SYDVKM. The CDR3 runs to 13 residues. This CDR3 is CASSPGRRDGYTF. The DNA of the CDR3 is TGTGCCAGCAGCCCCGGGAGGCGGGATGGCTACACCTTC.

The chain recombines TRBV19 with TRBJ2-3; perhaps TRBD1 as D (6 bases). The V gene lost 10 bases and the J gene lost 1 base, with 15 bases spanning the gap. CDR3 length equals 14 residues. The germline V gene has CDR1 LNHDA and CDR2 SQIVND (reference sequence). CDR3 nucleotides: TGTGCCACCAGGGCAGGGGATGGCACAGATACGCAGTATTTT. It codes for CATRAGDGTDTQYF.

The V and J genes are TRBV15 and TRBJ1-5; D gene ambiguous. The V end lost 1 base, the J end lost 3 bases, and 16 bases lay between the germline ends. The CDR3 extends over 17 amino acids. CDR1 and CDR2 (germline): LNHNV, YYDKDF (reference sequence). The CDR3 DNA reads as TGTGCCACCAGCAGAGGCGGCGCGGGTTTCTCCAATCAGCCCCAGCATTTT. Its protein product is CATSRGGAGFSNQPQHF.

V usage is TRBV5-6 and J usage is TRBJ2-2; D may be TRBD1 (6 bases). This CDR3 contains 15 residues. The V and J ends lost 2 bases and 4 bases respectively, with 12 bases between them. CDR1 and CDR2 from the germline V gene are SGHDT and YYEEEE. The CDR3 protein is CASSFNPGATGELFF. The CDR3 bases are TGTGCCAGCAGCTTCAATCCAGGGGCCACCGGGGAGCTGTTTTTT.

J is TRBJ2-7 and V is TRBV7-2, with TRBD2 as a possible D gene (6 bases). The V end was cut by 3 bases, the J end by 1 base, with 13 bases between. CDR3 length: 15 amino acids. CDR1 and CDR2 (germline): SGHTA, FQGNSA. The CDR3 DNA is TGTGCCAGCAGCTTTAGTTCCGGGGGTTCCTACGAGCAGTACGTC. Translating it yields CASSFSSGGSYEQYV.

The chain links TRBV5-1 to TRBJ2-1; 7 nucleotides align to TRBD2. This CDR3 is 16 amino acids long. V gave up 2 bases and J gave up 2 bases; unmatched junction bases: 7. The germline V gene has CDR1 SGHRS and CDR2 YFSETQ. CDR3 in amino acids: CASSLSTSPPYNEQFF. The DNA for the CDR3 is TGCGCCAGCAGCTTATCGACTAGCCCCCCCTACAATGAGCAGTTCTTC.